The 28 T cell receptor beta chains reported below all come from one sample, sequenced in a study of control samples from healthy donors and cancer patients. Profiling relied on immunoSEQ multiplex PCR, and the TCRdb table lists in-frame clones only, not all of them. The sample has roughly 450,000 clones; about 93% are singletons. The sample comprised PBMCs. The receptors derive from a man aged 35 to 55 with head and neck cancer.

The rearrangement joins TRBV11-2 to TRBJ1-1; D is possibly TRBD1 (5 bases). Germline V gives CDR1 SGHAT, CDR2 FQNNGV. V was shortened by 4 bases and J by 4 bases, with 19 bases between the two germline ends. This CDR3 has 16 amino acids. The CDR3 loop reads CASSWSGGGVATEAFF. In nucleotides, the CDR3 is TGTGCCAGCAGCTGGTCGGGGGGTGGAGTTGCCACTGAAGCTTTCTTT.

This sequence joins TRBV27 and TRBJ2-3; 7 positions agree with TRBD1. The CDR3 covers 18 residues. CDR1 is MNHEY and CDR2 is SMNVEV in the germline V gene (reference sequence). V dropped 6 bases and J dropped 2; count of bases not matched to a gene: 17. CDR3 loop: CASRGEVVRGLHTDTQYF. CDR3 sequence (DNA): TGTGCCAGCAGGGGGGAAGTAGTTAGGGGGCTCCACACAGATACGCAGTATTTT.

This chain links TRBV24-1 with TRBJ1-2; 9 bases fit TRBD1. CDR1 is KGHDR and CDR2 is SFDVKD in the germline V gene. With V trimmed by 6 bases and J by 6 bases, 4 bases remained unmatched. The CDR3 extends over 13 amino acids. CDR3 residues: CATSRDRANGYTF. Here the CDR3 DNA reads TGTGCCACCAGTAGGGACAGGGCTAATGGCTACACCTTC.

This sequence joins TRBV5-6 and TRBJ1-5; D is uncertain. The germline V gene encodes CDR1 SGHDT and CDR2 YYEEEE. This CDR3 has 15 residues. Between the trimmed V and J ends, which lost 3 bases and 9 bases, there was a span of 19 bases. The DNA for the CDR3 is TGTGCCAGCAGCTCGTATGAACGGGCGGCTGGGCCCCAGCATTTT. It codes for CASSSYERAAGPQHF. The complete variable domain, with remaining parts taken from reference TRBV5-6 and TRBJ1-5, reads DAGVTQSPTHLIKTRGQQVTLRCSPKSGHDTVSWYQQALGQGPQFIFQYYEEEERQRGNFPDRFSGHQFPNYSSELNVNALLLGDSALYLCASSSYERAAGPQHFGDGTRLSIL.

The chain recombines TRBV7-3 with TRBJ2-3; tentative D call: TRBD1 (6 bases). Germline loops: CDR1 SGHTA, CDR2 FQGTGA. CDR3 length: 17 residues. The germline V and J ends were trimmed by 5 bases and 0 bases, with 18 bases remaining between them. The CDR3: CASSPKGVSSSTDTQYF. As DNA, the CDR3 is TGTGCCAGCAGCCCGAAGGGGGTCAGTTCTAGCACAGATACGCAGTATTTT.

The chain links TRBV28 to TRBJ2-2; TRBD2 might be the D (5 bases). Germline values: CDR1 MDHEN, CDR2 SYDVKM. Trimming took 6 bases from V and 5 from J, leaving 7 bases between them. The CDR3 runs to 12 residues. The CDR3 region is CASRTGTGELFF. CDR3 sequence (DNA): TGTGCCAGCAGAACGGGGACCGGGGAGCTGTTTTTT. Supplemented by reference TRBV28 and TRBJ2-2, the full variable domain reads DVKVTQSSRYLVKRTGEKVFLECVQDMDHENMFWYRQDPGLGLRLIYFSYDVKMKEKGDIPEGYSVSREKKERFSLILESASTNQTSMYLCASRTGTGELFFGEGSRLTVL.

The CDR3 nucleotides read TGCAGTGCTAGTTCCATCCCACTAAGCAATCAGCCCCAGCATTTT. Translation: CSASSIPLSNQPQHF. This chain links TRBV20-1 with TRBJ1-5; D is uncertain. The CDR3 is 15 amino acids. Trimming cost V 3 bases and J 1 base, with 13 bases left between them. Germline V gives CDR1 DFQATT, CDR2 SNEGSKA (reference sequence).

Only one count was recorded for this clone. The chain carries TRBV7-9 and TRBJ1-5; D call uncertain. The CDR3 consists of 13 residues. V lost 3 bases, J lost 7 bases, and 10 bases lay in between. Germline CDR1 reads SEHNR; CDR2 reads FQNEAQ (reference sequence). For the CDR3, the DNA is TGTGCCAGCAGCTTGAATGGGTTGCAGCCCCAGCATTTT. This translates into CASSLNGLQPQHF.

This sequence joins TRBV11-2 and TRBJ2-7; D possibly corresponds to TRBD2 (5 bases). The CDR3 spans 14 residues. With 8 bases removed from V and 1 base from J, the gap between germline ends came to 15 bases. Germline assignment: CDR1 SGHAT and CDR2 FQNNGV. CDR3 nucleotides: TGTGCCAGCGGGCGCGTGAGGGAATCCTACGAGCAGTACTTC. Translated, it gives CASGRVRESYEQYF.

Turning to this clone: At the DNA level, this CDR3 is encoded by other sequences in the same sample as well. CDR3 DNA sequence: TGTGCCAGCAGCGTAGGAGGGCGGAACTATGGCTACACCTTC. Amino acid sequence: CASSVGGRNYGYTF. The V and J genes are TRBV9 and TRBJ1-2; D gene ambiguous. CDR1 is SGDLS and CDR2 is YYNGEE in the germline V gene. The CDR3 has 14 residues. Trimming cost V 0 bases and J 2 bases, with 8 bases left between them.

This rearrangement joins TRBV24-1 to TRBJ2-5; 9 bases agree with TRBD2. Germline V gene sequence: CDR1 KGHDR, CDR2 SFDVKD. Losses at the gene ends were 2 bases for V and 10 bases for J; bases not matched to a gene: 13. This CDR3 has 16 residues. This CDR3 is CATSDSSGEAALNQYF. Written as DNA, the CDR3 is TGTGCCACCAGTGATTCTAGCGGGGAGGCTGCATTGAACCAGTACTTC.

The chain combines TRBV5-4 with TRBJ2-7; 8 bases match TRBD1. Germline lookup yields CDR1 SGHNT and CDR2 YYREEE (reference sequence). CDR3 length: 14 amino acids. V trimming: 4 bases; J trimming: 9 bases; junction bases outside the gene matches: 12. The DNA of the CDR3 is TGTGCCAGCAGCCCGGGGTCAGGGGGCGCGGTGCAGTACTTC. Translation gives CASSPGSGGAVQYF.

This clone has at least ten counts. V is TRBV5-1 and J is TRBJ2-7; 8 nucleotides match TRBD1. Germline V gene data show CDR1 as SGHRS and CDR2 as YFSETQ. The CDR3 is made up of 16 amino acids. Germline trimming cut 4 bases from V and 5 bases from J; bases unmatched to any gene: 14. CDR3 amino acids: CASSQTGATGRDEQYF. The CDR3 bases are TGCGCCAGCAGCCAGACAGGGGCGACCGGTCGGGACGAGCAGTACTTC.

The chain has TRBV29-1 and TRBJ1-1, with D perhaps matching TRBD1 (5 bases). Germline V gene sequence: CDR1 SQVTM, CDR2 ANQGSEA. The CDR3 has 12 amino acids. Trimming cost V 5 bases and J 1 base, with 8 bases left between them. CDR3 DNA sequence: TGCAGCGTTCACGGGACGAACACTGAAGCTTTCTTT. Amino acid sequence: CSVHGTNTEAFF.

V and J are TRBV9 and TRBJ2-2; 10 bases are a match to TRBD1. The CDR3 length is 19 residues. Unmatched junction bases numbered 14, after V lost 0 bases and J lost 6 bases. Germline CDR1 SGDLS, CDR2 YYNGEE. CDR3 DNA: TGTGCCAGCAGCGTAGGTGGGGGGACAGGGGTAGGTAACGCCGGGGAGCTGTTTTTT. Residues: CASSVGGGTGVGNAGELFF. The full variable domain, in which reference TRBV9 and TRBJ2-2 provide the parts outside the CDR3, is DSGVTQTPKHLITATGQRVTLRCSPRSGDLSVYWYQQSLDQGLQFLIQYYNGEERAKGNILERFSAQQFPDLHSELNLSSLELGDSALYFCASSVGGGTGVGNAGELFFGEGSRLTVL.

This clone was found a few times. V and J are TRBV19 and TRBJ2-6, with 8 bases identical to TRBD1. Germline trimming cut 5 bases from V and 9 bases from J; bases unmatched to any gene: 9. CDR1 is LNHDA, CDR2 SQIVND, per germline (reference sequence). The CDR3 consists of 15 residues. The CDR3 sequence: CASSPQGATNNVLTF. Written as DNA, the CDR3 is TGTGCCAGTAGTCCCCAGGGGGCTACTAACAACGTCCTGACTTTC.

V and J are TRBV18 and TRBJ1-1; 7 nucleotides align to TRBD1. From germline, CDR1 is KGHSH and CDR2 LQKENI. With V trimmed by 4 bases and J by 4 bases, 3 bases remained unmatched. The CDR3 sequence is 13 residues long. The CDR3 spells CASSQEGATEAFF. CDR3 nucleotides: TGTGCCAGCTCACAAGAGGGGGCCACTGAAGCTTTCTTT.

The rearrangement uses TRBV14 and TRBJ2-2; a weak D match, TRBD1 (6 bases). This CDR3 has 16 amino acids. The germline CDR1 and CDR2 sequences are SGHDN and FVKESK. Trimming removed 7 bases at V and 0 bases at J, with 15 bases between. The CDR3 spells CASTPGRTANTGELFF. The CDR3 DNA reads as TGTGCCAGCACCCCGGGCCGGACAGCGAACACCGGGGAGCTGTTTTTT.

The V gene is TRBV5-4, the J gene TRBJ2-3; D might be TRBD2 (5 bases). V dropped 1 base and J dropped 4 bases, with 13 bases sitting between them. The germline CDR1 and CDR2 sequences are SGHNT and YYREEE (reference sequence). CDR3 length: 15 residues. The CDR3 region is CASSLPGFSADTQYF. CDR3 DNA: TGTGCCAGCAGCTTGCCGGGATTTAGCGCAGATACGCAGTATTTT.

This chain connects TRBV5-6 to TRBJ1-1; a weak D match, TRBD1 (5 bases). The ends were cut back, 1 base at V and 7 bases at J, with 11 bases in the middle. CDR3 length: 13 amino acids. Germline CDR1 reads SGHDT; CDR2 reads YYEEEE. The CDR3 protein is CASSLSSGYEAFF. In DNA, the CDR3 is TGTGCCAGCAGCTTGAGTTCAGGGTATGAAGCTTTCTTT.

Comment on this clone: No conserved phenylalanine or tryptophan ends this CDR3, so it is likely a read error. It is unclear where the CDR3 begins or ends on the DNA, so no DNA is shown, and the CDR3 is as TCRdb lists it. The CDR3 protein is CASSLAAEDVAV. This chain uses TRBV5-6 with TRBJ1-2. Germline-derived CDR1 and CDR2 are SGHDT and YYEEEE. The CDR3 is 12 amino acids long, termini counted.

The genes are TRBV6-5 and TRBJ1-1; D gene unclear. Trimming took 6 bases from V and 0 from J, leaving 11 bases between them. CDR3 length equals 14 residues. Germline V gene sequence: CDR1 MNHEY, CDR2 SVGAGI. CDR3 nucleotide sequence: TGTGCCAGCAGCCAAAGGAACTTGAACACTGAAGCTTTCTTT. Encoded protein: CASSQRNLNTEAFF.

The rearrangement joins TRBV27 to TRBJ2-3; 9 bases line up with TRBD2. The CDR3 covers 16 residues. The germline CDR1 and CDR2 sequences are MNHEY and SMNVEV (reference sequence). V shed 5 bases and J 1 base; nucleotides not matched to a gene: 7. Written as DNA, the CDR3 is TGTGCCAGCAGTACACCCCAGCGGGAGGGCACAGATACGCAGTATTTT. Translation: CASSTPQREGTDTQYF.

The chain links TRBV2 to TRBJ2-5; D not resolved. The CDR3 is 13 amino acids. Germline V lookup: CDR1 SNHLY, CDR2 FYNNEI. V dropped 4 bases and J dropped 2 bases, with 8 bases sitting between them. The CDR3 region is CASSASRQETQYF. The CDR3, as DNA: TGTGCCAGCAGTGCCAGTAGGCAAGAGACCCAGTACTTC.

In DNA, the CDR3 is TGTGCCATCAGAGGGACGGCAGATCAGCCCCAGCATTTT. This translates into CAIRGTADQPQHF. The chain couples TRBV10-3 to TRBJ1-5, with a weak D call TRBD1 (5 bases). The ends were cut back, 6 bases at V and 5 bases at J, with 11 bases in the middle. CDR1 is ENHRY, CDR2 SYGVKD, per germline. The CDR3 has 13 residues.

This clone was seen just once. The V call is TRBV7-9, the J call TRBJ2-2, with no clear D. V was shortened by 1 base and J by 4 bases, with 13 bases between the two germline ends. The CDR3 is 16 residues long. Per germline, CDR1 SEHNR and CDR2 FQNEAQ (reference sequence). Here the CDR3 DNA reads TGTGCCAGCAGCTTAGGTAATCGGCAGCCCACCGGGGAGCTGTTTTTT. This codes for CASSLGNRQPTGELFF.

The chain combines TRBV3-1 (or the pseudogene TRBV3-2) with TRBJ2-7; TRBD1 might be the D (5 bases). In germline, CDR1 is LGHDT, CDR2 YNNKEL (reference sequence). With 6 bases removed from V and 7 bases from J, the gap between germline ends came to 13 bases. The CDR3 is made up of 12 amino acids. The CDR3 nucleotides are TGTGCCAGCAGTCGCTTAGGGGTGGAGCAGTACTTC. Translating it yields CASSRLGVEQYF.

The table lists this clone with a few counts. This chain connects TRBV18 to TRBJ2-7; 12 bases are shared with TRBD2. Unmatched junction bases numbered 7, after V lost 2 bases and J lost 5 bases. The CDR3 sequence is 16 residues long. Germline V gene sequence: CDR1 KGHSH, CDR2 LQKENI. This CDR3 is CASSPMSGLAGNEQYF. The CDR3 DNA sequence: TGTGCCAGCTCACCAATGAGCGGACTAGCGGGAAACGAGCAGTACTTC.